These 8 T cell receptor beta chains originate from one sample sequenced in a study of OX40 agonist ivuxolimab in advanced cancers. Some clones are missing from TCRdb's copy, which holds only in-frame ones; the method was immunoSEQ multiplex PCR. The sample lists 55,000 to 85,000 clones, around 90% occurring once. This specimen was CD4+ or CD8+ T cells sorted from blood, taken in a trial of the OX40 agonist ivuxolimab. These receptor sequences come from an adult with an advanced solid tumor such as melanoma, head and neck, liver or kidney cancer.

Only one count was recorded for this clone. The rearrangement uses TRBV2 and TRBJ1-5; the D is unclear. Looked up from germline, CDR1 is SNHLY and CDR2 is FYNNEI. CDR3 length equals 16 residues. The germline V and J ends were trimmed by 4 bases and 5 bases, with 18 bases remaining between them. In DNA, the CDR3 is TGTGCCAGCAGTGCGCTGGAGGATGCGGTGGATCAGCCCCAGCATTTT. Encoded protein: CASSALEDAVDQPQHF. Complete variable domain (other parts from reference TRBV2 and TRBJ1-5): EPEVTQTPSHQVTQMGQEVILRCVPISNHLYFYWYRQILGQKVEFLVSFYNNEISEKSEIFDDQFSVERPDGSNFTLKIRSTKLEDSAMYFCASSALEDAVDQPQHFGDGTRLSIL.

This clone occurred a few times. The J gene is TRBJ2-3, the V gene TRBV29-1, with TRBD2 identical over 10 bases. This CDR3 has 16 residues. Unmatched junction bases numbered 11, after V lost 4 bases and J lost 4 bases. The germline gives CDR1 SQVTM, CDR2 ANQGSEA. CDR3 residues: CSVVGLLAGSSDTQYF. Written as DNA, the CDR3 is TGCAGCGTTGTTGGGCTACTAGCGGGGAGCTCAGATACGCAGTATTTT.

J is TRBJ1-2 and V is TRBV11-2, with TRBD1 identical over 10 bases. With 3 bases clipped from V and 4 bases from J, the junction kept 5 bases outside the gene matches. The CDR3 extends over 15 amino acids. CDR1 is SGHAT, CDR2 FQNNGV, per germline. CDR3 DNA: TGTGCCAGCAGCTTTTGGGACAGGGGAGTCTATGGCTACACCTTC. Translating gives CASSFWDRGVYGYTF.

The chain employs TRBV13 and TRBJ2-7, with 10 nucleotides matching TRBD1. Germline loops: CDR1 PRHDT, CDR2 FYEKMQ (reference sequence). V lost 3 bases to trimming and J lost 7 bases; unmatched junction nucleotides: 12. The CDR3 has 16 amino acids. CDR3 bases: TGTGCCAGCAGCTTCATAACCGGGACAGGGGACTGGGAGCAGTACTTC. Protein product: CASSFITGTGDWEQYF.

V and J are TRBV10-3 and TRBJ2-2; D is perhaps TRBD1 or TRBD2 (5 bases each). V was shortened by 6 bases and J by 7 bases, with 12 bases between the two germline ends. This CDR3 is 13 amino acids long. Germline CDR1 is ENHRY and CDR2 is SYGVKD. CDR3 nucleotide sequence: TGTGCCATCAGGGCAGCTGGGGGCGGGGAGCTGTTTTTT. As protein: CAIRAAGGGELFF.

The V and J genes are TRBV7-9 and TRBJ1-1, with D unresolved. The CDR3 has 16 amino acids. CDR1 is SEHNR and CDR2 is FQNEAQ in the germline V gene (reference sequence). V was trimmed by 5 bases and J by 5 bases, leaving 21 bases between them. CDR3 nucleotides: TGTGCCAGCAGCCCATGGACGGAGCGGGTTGATACTGAAGCTTTCTTT. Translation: CASSPWTERVDTEAFF.

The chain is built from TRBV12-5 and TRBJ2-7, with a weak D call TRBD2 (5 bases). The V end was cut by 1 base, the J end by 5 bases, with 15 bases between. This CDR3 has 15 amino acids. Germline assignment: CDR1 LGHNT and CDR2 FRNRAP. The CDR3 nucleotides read TGTGCTAGTGGTTTGGGAGGGAGCGGCCCCCACGAGCAGTACTTC. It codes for CASGLGGSGPHEQYF.

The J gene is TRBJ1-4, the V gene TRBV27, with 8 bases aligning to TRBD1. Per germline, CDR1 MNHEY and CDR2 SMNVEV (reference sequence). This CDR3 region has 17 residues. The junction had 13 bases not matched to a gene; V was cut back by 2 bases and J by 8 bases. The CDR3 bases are TGTGCCAGCAGTTTAACCATGACAGGGGTGGGCTGGGAAAAACTGTTTTTT. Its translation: CASSLTMTGVGWEKLFF.